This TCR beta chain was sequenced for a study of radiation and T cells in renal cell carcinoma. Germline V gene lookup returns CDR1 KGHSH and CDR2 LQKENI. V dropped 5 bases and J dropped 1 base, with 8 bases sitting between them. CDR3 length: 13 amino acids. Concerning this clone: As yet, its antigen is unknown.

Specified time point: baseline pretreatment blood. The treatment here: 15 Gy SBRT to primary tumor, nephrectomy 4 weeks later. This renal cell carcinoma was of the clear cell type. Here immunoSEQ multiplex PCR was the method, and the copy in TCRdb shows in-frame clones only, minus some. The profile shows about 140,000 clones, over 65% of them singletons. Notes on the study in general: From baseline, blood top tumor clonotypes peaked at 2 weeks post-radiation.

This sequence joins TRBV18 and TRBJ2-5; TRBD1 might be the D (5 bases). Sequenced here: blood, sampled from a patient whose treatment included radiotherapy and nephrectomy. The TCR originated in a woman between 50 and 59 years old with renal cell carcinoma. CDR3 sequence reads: CASSRDSQETQYF. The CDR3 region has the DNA TGTGCCAGCTCAAGAGACAGCCAAGAGACCCAGTACTTC.